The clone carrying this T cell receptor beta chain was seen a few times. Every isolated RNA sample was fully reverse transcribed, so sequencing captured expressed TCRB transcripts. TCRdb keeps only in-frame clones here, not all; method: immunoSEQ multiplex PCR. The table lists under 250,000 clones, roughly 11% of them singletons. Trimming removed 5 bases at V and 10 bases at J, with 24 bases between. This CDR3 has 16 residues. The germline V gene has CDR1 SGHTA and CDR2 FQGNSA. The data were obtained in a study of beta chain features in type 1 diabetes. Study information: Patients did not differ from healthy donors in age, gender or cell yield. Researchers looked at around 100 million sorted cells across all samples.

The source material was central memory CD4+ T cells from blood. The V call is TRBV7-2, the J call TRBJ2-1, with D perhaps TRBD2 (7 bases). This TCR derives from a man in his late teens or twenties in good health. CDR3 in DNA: TGTGCCAGCAGCACCCGGGGGGCGTCTAAGGTGGGCGAGCAGTTCTTC. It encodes CASSTRGASKVGEQFF.